This T cell receptor beta chain is from a study of T cell changes during pregnancy in multiple sclerosis (dated by TCRdb to 2018 to 2020). About the study as a whole: The study examined how the T cell repertoire changed over the course of pregnancy in women with multiple sclerosis.

Library generation was performed with the immunoSEQ multiplex PCR assay. Entries here come from immuneACCESS through TCRdb and include only in-frame sequences with V and J called. Some clones fail to appear in such tables; in the studies checked, an unresolved V gene covers under half of the shortfall, and the cause of the remainder is unknown. The sample records approximately 90,000 clones, approximately 90% of which are singletons. Around 0.93% of the sample is taken by the ten largest. The CDR3 covers 16 residues, taking in both the cysteine and the phenylalanine. Solely the CDR3 DNA is kept, with 48 bases framed from the first base. According to the germline V gene, CDR1 reads SGDLS and CDR2 reads YYNGEE. The junction shows trimming of 4 bases on V and 7 bases on J, and the gene matches do not reach 14 bases of it. Comments on this clone: The specificity of this receptor is unknown. No qualities accompany the bases; no much larger clone lies one base away.

The specimen comprised peripheral blood, sampled before pregnancy. Recombination joined TRBV9 with TRBJ2-3; TRBD1 aligns with 8 central bases. The origin of this receptor is a female donor with multiple sclerosis, enrolled in a pregnancy study. The encoded CDR3 is CASSLSSGQVMNTQYF. The DNA sequence follows: TGTGCCAGCAGCCTATCCTCGGGACAGGTCATGAATACGCAGTATTTT.